This T cell receptor beta chain comes out of a study of blood T cell repertoires in COVID-19. Study-level background: Acute and convalescent COVID-19 samples came from the United States, Italy and Spain. PBMCs, B-cell-depleted T cells, or T cells were the source of the cDNA or gDNA that made up the material.

This clone was observed once. Authors' data handling: Reference gene primer amplification gave nucleated cell count estimates. TCRdb keeps only in-frame clones here, not all; method: immunoSEQ multiplex PCR. That table is the source of V, J and clone size, and D and trimming were worked out from the DNA. The sample holds under 300,000 clones, 75% to 85% seen once. Sequencing was carried out using peripheral blood. This sequence was found in a human donor in a cohort sampled during active COVID-19.

In nucleotides, the CDR3 is TGTGCCAGCAGCCCCGACAGGGCTGGTAATCAGCCCCAGCATTTT. It translates to CASSPDRAGNQPQHF. This chain connects TRBV6-6 to TRBJ1-5, with 7 positions matching TRBD1. Trimming at V came to 6 bases and at J to 4 bases, leaving 9 bases not matched to a gene. CDR3 length: 15 residues. CDR1 and CDR2 from the germline V gene are MNHNY and SVGAGI (reference sequence).